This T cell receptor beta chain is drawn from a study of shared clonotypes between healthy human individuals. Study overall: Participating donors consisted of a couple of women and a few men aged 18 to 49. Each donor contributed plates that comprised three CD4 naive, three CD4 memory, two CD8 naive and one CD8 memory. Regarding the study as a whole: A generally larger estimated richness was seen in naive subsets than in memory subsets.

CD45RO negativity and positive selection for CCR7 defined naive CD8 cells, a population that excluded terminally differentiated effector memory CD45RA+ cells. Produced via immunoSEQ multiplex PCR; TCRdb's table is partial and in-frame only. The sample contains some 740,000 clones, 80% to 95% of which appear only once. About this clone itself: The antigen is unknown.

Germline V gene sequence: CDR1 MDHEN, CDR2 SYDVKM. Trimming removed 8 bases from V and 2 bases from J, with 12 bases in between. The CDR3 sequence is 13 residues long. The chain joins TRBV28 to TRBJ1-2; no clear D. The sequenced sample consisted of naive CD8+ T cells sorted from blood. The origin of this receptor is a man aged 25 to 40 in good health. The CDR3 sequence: CASRHVLNYGYTF. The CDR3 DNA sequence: TGTGCCAGCCGTCACGTTCTCAACTATGGCTACACCTTC.